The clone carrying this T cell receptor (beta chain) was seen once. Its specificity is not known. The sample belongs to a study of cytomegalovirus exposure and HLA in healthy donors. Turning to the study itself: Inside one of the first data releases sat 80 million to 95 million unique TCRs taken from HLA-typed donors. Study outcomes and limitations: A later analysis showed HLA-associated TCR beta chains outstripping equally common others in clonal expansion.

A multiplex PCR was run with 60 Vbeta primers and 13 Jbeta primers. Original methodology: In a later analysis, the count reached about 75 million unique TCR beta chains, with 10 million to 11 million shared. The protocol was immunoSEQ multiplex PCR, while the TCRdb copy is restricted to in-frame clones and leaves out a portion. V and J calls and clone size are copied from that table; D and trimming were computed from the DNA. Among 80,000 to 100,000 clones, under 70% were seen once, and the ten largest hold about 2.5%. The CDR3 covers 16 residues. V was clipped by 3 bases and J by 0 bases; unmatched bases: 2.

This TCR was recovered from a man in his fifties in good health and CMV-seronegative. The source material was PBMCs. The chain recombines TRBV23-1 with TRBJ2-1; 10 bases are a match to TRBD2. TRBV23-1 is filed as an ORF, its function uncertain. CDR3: CASSHSSGSSYNEQFF. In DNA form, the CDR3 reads TGCGCCAGCAGTCACTCTAGCGGGAGCTCCTACAATGAGCAGTTCTTC.